A single T cell receptor beta chain is shown here with its context. Its antigen is currently unknown. The sample comes from a study of T-cell memory formation after mild COVID-19. Overall study: Largely, the TCR clusters proved donor specific.

TCRdb reprocessed the 5' RACE reads via MiXCR and lists one record per CDR3 protein. The data show hundreds of thousands of distinct CDR3 sequences, 15% to 20% seen once. The CDR3 consists of 13 residues. V lost 0 bases and J lost 7, with 9 bases in between. From germline, CDR1 is MNHEY and CDR2 SVGEGT. Study-level findings and limits: Contracting CD8+ clones were enriched in EMRA, CD4+ mainly in CM and EM. SARS-CoV-2 specificity was not confirmed for second-wave clones peaking on day 37. Several responding clones turned up in pre-infection memory, indicating that cross-reactive memory may have taken part.

Sequenced material: PBMCs or a T cell subset sorted from them (not recorded which). The V gene is TRBV6-2 or TRBV6-3, the J gene TRBJ1-1; D is perhaps TRBD1 (5 bases). The sequence came from an adult woman who had mild COVID-19 (a few samples of this study predate the infection). Cell type and time point are not known. In nucleotides, the CDR3 is TGTGCCAGCAGTTACTCGTGGGACGGTGAAGCTTTCTTT. This translates into CASSYSWDGEAFF.